The 20 T cell receptor beta chains presented below share a single source sample, sequenced in a study of blood T cells in healthy people across ages. Sample-barcoded 5' priming and a J-beta primer mix drove a second PCR of about 7 to 11 cycles. TCRdb used MiXCR to reprocess the 5' RACE reads, holding one entry per CDR3 protein. The sample lists approximately 830,000 distinct CDR3 sequences; around 62% were seen once. Input material: blood. These receptors were obtained from a man aged 25-40 years in good health.

The chain couples TRBV12-3 or TRBV12-4 to TRBJ2-4; D might be TRBD1 (5 bases). The end of the DNA is better explained by TRBJ2-7, so the J call may be wrong. This CDR3 comprises 14 residues. This chain's CDR3 is CASSLADTGYEQYF. The DNA for the CDR3 is TGTGCCAGCAGTTTAGCGGACACAGGCTACGAGCAGTACTTC.

J is TRBJ2-1 and V is TRBV13, with a possible D match to TRBD1 (5 bases). CDR1 is PRHDT, CDR2 FYEKMQ, per germline (reference sequence). The CDR3 is made up of 18 amino acids. Trimming removed 5 bases from V and 5 bases from J, with 25 bases in between. CDR3: CASSTEYAETESHNEQFF. The CDR3 DNA sequence: TGTGCCAGCAGCACCGAATACGCGGAGACAGAATCTCACAATGAGCAGTTCTTC.

This clonotype was recorded once. The rearrangement joins TRBV29-1 to TRBJ2-1; D possibly corresponds to TRBD2 (5 bases). V shed 7 bases and J shed 4 bases, with 11 bases lying between them. The CDR3 totals 12 residues. Germline loops: CDR1 SQVTM, CDR2 ANQGSEA. CDR3 region: CSADYNYNEQFF. In DNA, the CDR3 is TGCAGCGCTGACTACAATTACAATGAGCAGTTCTTC.

This clonotype was seen more than once but under ten times. The V and J genes are TRBV11-3 and TRBJ2-1; TRBD2 matches 8 bases. CDR1 SGHNT and CDR2 YENEEA come from the germline V gene. V shed 1 base and J 1 base; nucleotides not matched to a gene: 6. This CDR3 is built from 17 residues. The CDR3 nucleotides are TGTGCCAGCAGCTTAGCGGGGGGGGCAAGGTCCTACAATGAGCAGTTCTTC. It encodes CASSLAGGARSYNEQFF. Using reference TRBV11-3 and TRBJ2-1 for the parts outside the CDR3, the full variable domain is EAGVVQSPRYKIIEKKQPVAFWCNPISGHNTLYWYLQNLGQGPELLIRYENEEAVDDSQLPKDRFSAERLKGVDSTLKIQPAELGDSAVYLCASSLAGGARSYNEQFFGPGTRLTVL.

The J gene is TRBJ2-7, the V gene TRBV20-1, with D perhaps matching TRBD2 (6 bases). Germline V gives CDR1 DFQATT, CDR2 SNEGSKA (reference sequence). The CDR3 has 16 residues. Trimming took 3 bases from V and 0 from J, leaving 18 bases between them. CDR3 sequence (DNA): TGCAGTGCTAGTCTCGAATTCGGGACTTTCTCCTACGAGCAGTACTTC. It translates to CSASLEFGTFSYEQYF.

This chain links TRBV20-1 with TRBJ2-4; 8 nucleotides align to TRBD2. Gene TRBJ2-7 matches the end of the DNA better, so the J call may be wrong. CDR3 length: 13 amino acids. Germline-derived CDR1 and CDR2 are DFQATT and SNEGSKA (reference sequence). CDR3 nucleotides: TGCAGTGCGCTCCCGGGGGGGGGCCACGAGCAGTACTTC. Amino acids: CSALPGGGHEQYF.

The J gene is TRBJ2-6, the V gene TRBV29-1; no clear D. Trimming shortened V by 0 bases and J by 1 base, and 7 bases separated the two germline ends. The CDR3 extends over 15 amino acids. Germline CDR1 and CDR2: SQVTM and ANQGSEA. The CDR3 nucleotides read TGCAGCGTTGAAGATTGGGGTTCTGGGGCCAACGTCCTGACTTTC. Its translation is CSVEDWGSGANVLTF. The full variable domain, completed using reference TRBV29-1 and TRBJ2-6, is SAVISQKPSRDICQRGTSLTIQCQVDSQVTMMFWYRQQPGQSLTLIATANQGSEATYESGFVIDKFPISRPNLTFSTLTVSNMSPEDSSIYLCSVEDWGSGANVLTFGAGSRLTVL.

This rearrangement joins TRBV21-1 to TRBJ1-5; the table assigns TRBD1, which was not confirmed against the DNA. TRBV21-1 is listed as a pseudogene. The CDR3 covers 15 residues. The CDR3, as DNA: TGTGCCGGCAGCAAACCCGAGACCGTCCCGAGGCCCCAGCATTTT. Encoded protein: CAGSKPETVPRPQHF.

In this sample, this clonotype turned up a few times. The rearrangement links TRBV20-1 to TRBJ2-7; maybe TRBD1 (5 bases). The CDR3 sequence is 18 residues long. Deletions cut 0 bases from V and 1 base from J, with 22 bases between. Germline CDR1 DFQATT, CDR2 SNEGSKA (reference sequence). The CDR3: CSARDPENLQGRSYEQYF. CDR3 nucleotides: TGCAGTGCTAGAGACCCTGAAAACCTCCAGGGAAGGTCCTACGAGCAGTACTTC.

J is TRBJ2-1 and V is TRBV7-2; 13 positions agree with TRBD2. The CDR3 has 15 residues. V dropped 5 bases and J dropped 12; count of bases not matched to a gene: 10. Germline V lookup: CDR1 SGHTA, CDR2 FQGNSA. The CDR3 nucleotides read TGTGCCAGCAGCCCCACTAGCGGGGGGGCATTAGGGCAGTTCTTC. Translation: CASSPTSGGALGQFF.

The chain has TRBV6-5 and TRBJ2-7; TRBD1 agrees at 9 bases. The CDR3 has 17 residues. Trimming took 0 bases from V and 2 from J; bases not matched to a gene: 8. Germline loops: CDR1 MNHEY, CDR2 SVGAGI. CDR3 region: CASSYSSGDRVAYEQYF. The CDR3 bases are TGTGCCAGCAGTTACTCGAGCGGGGACAGGGTGGCCTACGAGCAGTACTTC.

This clonotype was recorded once. The chain has TRBV24-1 and TRBJ2-1, with D maybe TRBD1 (6 bases). The CDR3 has 15 residues. Trimming removed 3 bases from V and 4 bases from J, with 12 bases in between. The V gene's germline CDR1 is KGHDR and CDR2 SFDVKD. Here the CDR3 DNA reads TGTGCCACCAGTGATACCAGGGGTAGGTACAATGAGCAGTTCTTC. Translated: CATSDTRGRYNEQFF.

Remarks on this clonotype: One end of the junction does not line up with germline, which may come from a read error. The rearrangement links TRBV6-5 to TRBJ2-7; D is possibly TRBD1 or TRBD2 (5 bases each). The CDR3 runs 13 residues. CDR1 and CDR2 (germline): MNHEY, SVGAGI. The DNA of the CDR3 is TGTGCCAGCAGTGACTCTCGCTCCCGGGACCAGTACTTC. This sequence encodes CASSDSRSRDQYF.

This clonotype came up a few times. DNA for the CDR3: TGTGCCAGCAGCTCACGGGGAGGCACCGGGGAGCTGTTTTTT. It specifies CASSSRGGTGELFF. The V and J genes are TRBV5-4 and TRBJ2-2; D is perhaps TRBD2 (6 bases). The CDR3 is 14 amino acids. V was cut by 3 bases and J by 4 bases, with 10 bases left in between. The germline V gene encodes CDR1 SGHNT and CDR2 YYREEE (reference sequence). Full variable domain (outside the CDR3, taken from reference TRBV5-4 and TRBJ2-2): ETGVTQSPTHLIKTRGQQVTLRCSSQSGHNTVSWYQQALGQGPQFIFQYYREEENGRGNFPPRFSGLQFPNYSSELNVNALELDDSALYLCASSSRGGTGELFFGEGSRLTVL.

This clonotype showed up just a few times. The gene calls are TRBV20-1 and TRBJ1-4; maybe TRBD1 (5 bases). Germline V gene sequence: CDR1 DFQATT, CDR2 SNEGSKA (reference sequence). The CDR3 is 11 residues long. V was shortened by 5 bases and J by 7 bases, with 8 bases between the two germline ends. The CDR3 region is CSAWGGEKLFF. The CDR3 coding sequence is TGCAGTGCTTGGGGGGGTGAAAAACTGTTTTTT.

V usage is TRBV25-1 and J usage is TRBJ1-2; weak D call: TRBD1 (6 bases). The CDR3 has 14 residues. Trimming left V 1 base short and J 8 bases short, with 14 bases between. Germline V lookup: CDR1 MGHDK, CDR2 SYGVNS. CDR3 region: CASSESLGGGGYTF. The CDR3 region has the DNA TGTGCCAGCAGTGAATCATTGGGGGGCGGAGGCTACACCTTC.

The J gene is TRBJ2-1, the V gene TRBV12-3 or TRBV12-4; D gene uncertain. This CDR3 has 16 amino acids. With 6 bases removed from V and 0 bases from J, the gap between germline ends came to 15 bases. Here the CDR3 reads CASSDPIKSSYNEQFF. The CDR3, as DNA: TGTGCCAGCAGCGATCCCATAAAGAGCTCCTACAATGAGCAGTTCTTC.

V usage is TRBV5-5 and J usage is TRBJ2-6; D is possibly TRBD1 (5 bases). The ends were cut back, 4 bases at V and 1 base at J, with 9 bases in the middle. The CDR3 has 15 amino acids. CDR1 is SGHKS and CDR2 is YYEKEE in the germline V gene (reference sequence). The CDR3 loop is CASSTDRSGANVLTF. The CDR3 bases are TGTGCCAGCAGCACCGACAGATCTGGGGCCAACGTCCTGACTTTC.

This chain connects TRBV25-1 to TRBJ2-1; the match to TRBD2 covers 10 bases. V trimming: 5 bases; J trimming: 8 bases; junction bases outside the gene matches: 3. CDR1 is MGHDK, CDR2 SYGVNS, per germline. The length of the CDR3 is 13 residues. In DNA form, the CDR3 reads TGTGCCAGCAGTCTCGGGACTAGCGATGAGCAGTTCTTC. Its translation is CASSLGTSDEQFF.

This clonotype was detected a few times. V usage is TRBV28 and J usage is TRBJ2-7, with TRBD1 matching over 8 bases. V trimming: 3 bases; J trimming: 3 bases; junction bases outside the gene matches: 10. Germline CDR1 and CDR2: MDHEN and SYDVKM. The CDR3 runs 16 residues. The CDR3 loop reads CASSFRPETGDYEQYF. The CDR3 DNA reads as TGTGCCAGCAGTTTTCGACCCGAGACAGGGGACTACGAGCAGTACTTC.